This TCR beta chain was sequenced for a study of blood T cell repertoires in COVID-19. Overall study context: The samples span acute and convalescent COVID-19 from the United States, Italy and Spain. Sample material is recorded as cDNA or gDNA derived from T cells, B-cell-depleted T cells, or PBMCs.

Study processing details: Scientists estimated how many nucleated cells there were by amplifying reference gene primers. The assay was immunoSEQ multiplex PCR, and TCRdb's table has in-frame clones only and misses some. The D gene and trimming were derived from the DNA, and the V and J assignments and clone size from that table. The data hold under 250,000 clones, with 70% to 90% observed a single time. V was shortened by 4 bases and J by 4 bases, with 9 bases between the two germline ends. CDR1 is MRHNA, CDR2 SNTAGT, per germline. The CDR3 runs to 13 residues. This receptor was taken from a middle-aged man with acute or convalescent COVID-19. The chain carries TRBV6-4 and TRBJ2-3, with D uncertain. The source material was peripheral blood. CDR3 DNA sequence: TGTGCCAGCAGTGTAAGTGGAGCAGATACGCAGTATTTT. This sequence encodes CASSVSGADTQYF.